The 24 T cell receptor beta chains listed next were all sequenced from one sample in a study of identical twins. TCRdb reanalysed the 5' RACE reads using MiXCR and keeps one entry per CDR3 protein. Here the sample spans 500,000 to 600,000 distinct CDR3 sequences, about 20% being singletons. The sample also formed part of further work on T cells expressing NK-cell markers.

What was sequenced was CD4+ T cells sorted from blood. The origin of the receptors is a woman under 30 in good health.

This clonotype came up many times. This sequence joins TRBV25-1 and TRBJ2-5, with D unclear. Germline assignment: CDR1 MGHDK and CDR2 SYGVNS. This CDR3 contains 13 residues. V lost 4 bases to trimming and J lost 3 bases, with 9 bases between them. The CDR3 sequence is CASSVRSKETQYF. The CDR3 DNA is TGTGCCAGCAGTGTGCGCTCCAAAGAGACCCAGTACTTC. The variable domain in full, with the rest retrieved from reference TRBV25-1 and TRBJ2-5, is EADIYQTPRYLVIGTGKKITLECSQTMGHDKMYWYQQDPGMELHLIHYSYGVNSTEKGDLSSESTVSRIRTEHFPLTLESARPSHTSQYLCASSVRSKETQYFGPGTRLLVL.

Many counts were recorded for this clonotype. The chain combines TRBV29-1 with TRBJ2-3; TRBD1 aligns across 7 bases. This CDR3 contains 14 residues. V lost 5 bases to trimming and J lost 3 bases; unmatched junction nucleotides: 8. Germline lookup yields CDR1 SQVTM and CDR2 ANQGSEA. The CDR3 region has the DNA TGCAGCGTTTTAGGGGGCGCCCGGACAGATACGCAGTATTTT. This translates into CSVLGGARTDTQYF.

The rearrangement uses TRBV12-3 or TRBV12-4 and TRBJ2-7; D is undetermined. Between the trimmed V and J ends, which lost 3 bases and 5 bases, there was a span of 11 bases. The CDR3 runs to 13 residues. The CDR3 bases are TGTGCCAGCAGTTTTACCGACACCGACGAGCAGTACTTC. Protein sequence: CASSFTDTDEQYF.

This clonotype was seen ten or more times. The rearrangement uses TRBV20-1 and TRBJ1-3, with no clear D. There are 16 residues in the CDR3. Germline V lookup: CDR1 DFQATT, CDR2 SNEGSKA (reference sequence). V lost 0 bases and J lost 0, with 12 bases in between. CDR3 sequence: CSARDHSSSSGNTIYF. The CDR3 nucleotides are TGCAGTGCTAGAGATCATTCATCTTCCTCTGGAAACACCATATATTTT.

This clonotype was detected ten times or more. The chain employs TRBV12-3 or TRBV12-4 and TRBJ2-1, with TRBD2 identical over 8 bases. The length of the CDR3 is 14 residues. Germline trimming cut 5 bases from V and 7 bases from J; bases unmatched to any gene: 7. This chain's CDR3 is CASSRAGVGNEQFF. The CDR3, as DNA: TGTGCCAGCAGTCGAGCGGGAGTGGGGAATGAGCAGTTCTTC.

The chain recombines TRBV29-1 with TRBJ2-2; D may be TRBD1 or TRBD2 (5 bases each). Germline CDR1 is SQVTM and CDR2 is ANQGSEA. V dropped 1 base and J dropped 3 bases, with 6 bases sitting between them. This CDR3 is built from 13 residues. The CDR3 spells CSVEGGHTGELFF. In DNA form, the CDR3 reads TGCAGCGTTGAAGGGGGACACACCGGGGAGCTGTTTTTT.

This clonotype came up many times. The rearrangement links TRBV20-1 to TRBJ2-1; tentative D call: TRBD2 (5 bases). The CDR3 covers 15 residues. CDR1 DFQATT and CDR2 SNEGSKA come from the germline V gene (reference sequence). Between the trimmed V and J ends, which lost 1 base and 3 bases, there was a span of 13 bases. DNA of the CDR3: TGCAGTGCTAGAGCTTGGGCGGGCCACTACAATGAGCAGTTCTTC. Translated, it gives CSARAWAGHYNEQFF.

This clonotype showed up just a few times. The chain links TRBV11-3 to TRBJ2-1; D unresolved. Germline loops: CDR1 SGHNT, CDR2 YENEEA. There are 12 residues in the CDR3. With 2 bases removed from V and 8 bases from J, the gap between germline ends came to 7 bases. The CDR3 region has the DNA TGTGCCAGCAGCTTAAAGAAGGATGAGCAGTTCTTC. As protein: CASSLKKDEQFF. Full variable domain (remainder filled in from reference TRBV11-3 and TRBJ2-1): EAGVVQSPRYKIIEKKQPVAFWCNPISGHNTLYWYLQNLGQGPELLIRYENEEAVDDSQLPKDRFSAERLKGVDSTLKIQPAELGDSAVYLCASSLKKDEQFFGPGTRLTVL.

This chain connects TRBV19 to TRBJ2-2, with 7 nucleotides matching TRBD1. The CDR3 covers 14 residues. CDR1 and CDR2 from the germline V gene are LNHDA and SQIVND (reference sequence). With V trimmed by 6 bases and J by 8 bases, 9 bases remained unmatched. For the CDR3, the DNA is TGTGCCAGTAGGACGACAGGGAGAAATGGGGAGCTGTTTTTT. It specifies CASRTTGRNGELFF.

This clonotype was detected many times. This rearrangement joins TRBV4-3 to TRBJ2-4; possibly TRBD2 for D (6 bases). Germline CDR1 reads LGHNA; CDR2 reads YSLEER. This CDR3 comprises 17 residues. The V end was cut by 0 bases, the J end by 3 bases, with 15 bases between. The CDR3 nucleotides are TGCGCCAGCAGCCAAGAGGGGACTCTCCTCGGCAAAAACATTCAGTACTTC. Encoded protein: CASSQEGTLLGKNIQYF.

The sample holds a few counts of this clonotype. The CDR3 reads CASSASRHSIYEQYF. The CDR3 nucleotides are TGTGCCAGCAGTGCCTCTCGACATTCAATCTACGAGCAGTACTTC. V gene TRBV6-2 or TRBV6-3 combines with J gene TRBJ2-7; D is unresolved. The germline V gene has CDR1 MNHEY and CDR2 SVGEGT. Trimming stripped 5 bases from V and 3 bases from J, with 17 bases between. The CDR3 extends over 15 amino acids.

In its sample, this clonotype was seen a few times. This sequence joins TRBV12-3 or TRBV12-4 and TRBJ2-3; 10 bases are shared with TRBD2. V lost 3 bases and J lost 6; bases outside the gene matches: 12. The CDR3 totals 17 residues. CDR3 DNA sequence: TGTGCCAGCAGTTTCAGATTATTAGCGGGGGGATGGGATACGCAGTATTTT. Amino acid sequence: CASSFRLLAGGWDTQYF.

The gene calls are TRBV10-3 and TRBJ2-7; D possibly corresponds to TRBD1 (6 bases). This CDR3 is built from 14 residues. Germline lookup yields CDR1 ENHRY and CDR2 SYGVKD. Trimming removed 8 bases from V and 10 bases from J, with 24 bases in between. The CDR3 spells CAILQGTVWGRQYF. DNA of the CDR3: TGTGCCATCCTACAGGGCACGGTGTGGGGTCGCCAGTACTTC.

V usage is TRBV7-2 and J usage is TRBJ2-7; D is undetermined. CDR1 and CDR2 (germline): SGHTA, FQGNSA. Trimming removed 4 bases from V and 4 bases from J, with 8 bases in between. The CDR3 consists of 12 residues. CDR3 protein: CASSSPLYEQYF. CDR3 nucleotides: TGTGCCAGCAGCTCCCCTCTGTACGAGCAGTACTTC.

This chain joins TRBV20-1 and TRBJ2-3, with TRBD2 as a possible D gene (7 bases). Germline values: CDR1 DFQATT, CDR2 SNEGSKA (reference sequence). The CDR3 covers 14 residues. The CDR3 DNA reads TGCAGAGGGGGAGGAGCGGGGAAGACAGATACGCAGTATTTT. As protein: CRGGGAGKTDTQYF.

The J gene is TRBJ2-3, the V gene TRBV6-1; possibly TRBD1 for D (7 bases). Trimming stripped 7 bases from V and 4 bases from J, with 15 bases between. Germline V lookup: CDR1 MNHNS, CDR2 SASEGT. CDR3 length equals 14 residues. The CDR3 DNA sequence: TGTGCCAGCACCATGACCAGGGGGGCAGATACGCAGTATTTT. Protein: CASTMTRGADTQYF.

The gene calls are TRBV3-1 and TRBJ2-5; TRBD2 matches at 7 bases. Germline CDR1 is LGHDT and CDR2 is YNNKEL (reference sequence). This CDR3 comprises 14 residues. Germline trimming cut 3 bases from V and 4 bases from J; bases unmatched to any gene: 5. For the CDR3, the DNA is TGTGCCAGCAGCCACGGGAGGAGAGCAGAGACCCAGTACTTC. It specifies CASSHGRRAETQYF.

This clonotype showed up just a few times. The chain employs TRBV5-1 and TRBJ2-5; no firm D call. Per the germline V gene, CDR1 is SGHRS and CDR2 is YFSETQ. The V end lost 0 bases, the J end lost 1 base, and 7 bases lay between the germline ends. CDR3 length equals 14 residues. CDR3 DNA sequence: TGCGCCAGCAGCTTGGGGGTGGCCCAAGAGACCCAGTACTTC. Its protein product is CASSLGVAQETQYF.

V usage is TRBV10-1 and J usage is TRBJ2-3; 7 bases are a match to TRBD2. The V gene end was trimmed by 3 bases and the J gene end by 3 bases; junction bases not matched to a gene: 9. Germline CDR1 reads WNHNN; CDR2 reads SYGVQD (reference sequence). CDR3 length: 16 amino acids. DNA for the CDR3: TGCGCCAGCAGTGAAGGGCGGGAGAAGGCGACAGATACGCAGTATTTT. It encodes CASSEGREKATDTQYF.

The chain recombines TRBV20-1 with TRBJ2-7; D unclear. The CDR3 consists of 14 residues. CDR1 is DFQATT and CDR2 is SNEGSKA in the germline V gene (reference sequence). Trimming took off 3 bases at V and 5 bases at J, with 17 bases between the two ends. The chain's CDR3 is CSASAADRLNEQYF. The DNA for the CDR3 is TGCAGTGCTAGCGCGGCGGACCGTTTAAACGAGCAGTACTTC.

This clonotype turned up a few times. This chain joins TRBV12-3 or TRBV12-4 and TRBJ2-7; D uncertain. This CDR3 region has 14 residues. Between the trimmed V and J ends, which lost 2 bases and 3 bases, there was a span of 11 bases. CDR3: CASSLNLRYYEQYF. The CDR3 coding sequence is TGTGCCAGCAGTTTAAACTTGAGGTACTACGAGCAGTACTTC.

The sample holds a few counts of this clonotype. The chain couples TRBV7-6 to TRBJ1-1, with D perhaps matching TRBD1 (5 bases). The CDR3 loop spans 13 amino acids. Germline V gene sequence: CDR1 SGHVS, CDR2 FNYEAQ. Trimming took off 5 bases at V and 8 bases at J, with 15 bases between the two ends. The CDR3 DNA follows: TGTGCCAGCAGCAGGTCGACAGTGACGGAAGCTTTCTTT. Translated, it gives CASSRSTVTEAFF.

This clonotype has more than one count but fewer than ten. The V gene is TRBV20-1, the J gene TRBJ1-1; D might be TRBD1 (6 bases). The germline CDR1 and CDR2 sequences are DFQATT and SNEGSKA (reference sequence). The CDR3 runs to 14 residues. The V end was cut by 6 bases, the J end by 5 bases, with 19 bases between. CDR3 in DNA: TGCAGTGCCAGTCCGGGGGGGCCTAAAACTGAAGCTTTCTTT. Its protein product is CSASPGGPKTEAFF.

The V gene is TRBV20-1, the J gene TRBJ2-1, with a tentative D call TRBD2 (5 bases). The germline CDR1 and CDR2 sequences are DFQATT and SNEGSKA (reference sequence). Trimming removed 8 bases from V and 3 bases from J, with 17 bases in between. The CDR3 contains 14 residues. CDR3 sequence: CSTPARESYNEQFF. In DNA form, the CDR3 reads TGCAGTACTCCCGCGAGGGAGAGCTACAATGAGCAGTTCTTC.